These T cell receptor beta chains were read from a single sample in a study of cytomegalovirus exposure and HLA in healthy donors. Using immunoSEQ multiplex PCR, the repertoire was profiled, and TCRdb retains in-frame clones only, with some absent. The sample comprises some 250,000 clones, about 81% of which are singletons, and 4.5% to 6% rests with the top ten. The sequenced sample consisted of PBMCs. The receptors originated from a woman aged 40 to 55 in good health and CMV-seropositive. Both conserved end residues are part of each CDR3. Each record gives: D gene, V gene, clone size, J gene, CDR3 DNA, CDR3 protein. The D gene is left open where the match is weak. Expanded clones get a size class; other rows say once, few or many, or leave the size out.

d_gene: -
v_gene: TRBV11-2
abundance: -
j_gene: TRBJ1-4
CDR3nt: TGTGCCAGCAGCTTATTTCGCAGGGGTGAAAAACTGTTTTTT
CDR3aa: CASSLFRRGEKLFF

d_gene: -
v_gene: TRBV10-2
abundance: -
j_gene: TRBJ2-1
CDR3nt: TGCGCCAGCAGTGCCCTTCTAAATTACAATGAGCAGTTCTTC
CDR3aa: CASSALLNYNEQFF

d_gene: -
v_gene: TRBV30
abundance: -
j_gene: TRBJ1-2
CDR3nt: TGTGCCTGGAGTGTGGGAGGGCAGTATAATGGCTACACCTTC
CDR3aa: CAWSVGGQYNGYTF

d_gene: -
v_gene: TRBV10-3
abundance: -
j_gene: TRBJ2-2
CDR3nt: TGTGCCATCACCCTGGCCCTGAACACCGGGGAGCTGTTTTTT
CDR3aa: CAITLALNTGELFF

d_gene: -
v_gene: TRBV29-1
abundance: -
j_gene: TRBJ2-1
CDR3nt: TGCAGCGTTGAAGATCGACAGCTACCGTTCTTC
CDR3aa: CSVEDRQLPFF

d_gene: TRBD2
v_gene: TRBV10-3
abundance: -
j_gene: TRBJ2-7
CDR3nt: TGTGCCATCAGCTGGGGGGGGGAAGCTGACGAGCAGTACTTC
CDR3aa: CAISWGGEADEQYF

d_gene: -
v_gene: TRBV5-4
abundance: -
j_gene: TRBJ2-3
CDR3nt: TGTGCCAGCAGCTTGGTCGGGGCAGATACGCAGTATTTT
CDR3aa: CASSLVGADTQYF

d_gene: -
v_gene: TRBV7-2
abundance: -
j_gene: TRBJ1-4
CDR3nt: TGTGCCAGCAGCTTAGCTCCCGGGATGAGGCACGAAAAACTGTTTTTT
CDR3aa: CASSLAPGMRHEKLFF

d_gene: TRBD1
v_gene: TRBV7-9
abundance: -
j_gene: TRBJ1-2
CDR3nt: TGTGCCAGCACCAACGGACAGGGCCACTATGGCTACACCTTC
CDR3aa: CASTNGQGHYGYTF

d_gene: -
v_gene: TRBV30
abundance: -
j_gene: TRBJ2-3
CDR3nt: TGTGCCTGGAGTGGACTAGTGGCAGATACGCAGTATTTT
CDR3aa: CAWSGLVADTQYF

d_gene: -
v_gene: TRBV6-6
abundance: -
j_gene: TRBJ1-4
CDR3nt: TGTGCCAGCAGTTACTCCCGGGGTGATGAAAAACTGTTTTTT
CDR3aa: CASSYSRGDEKLFF

d_gene: TRBD1
v_gene: TRBV5-6
abundance: -
j_gene: TRBJ1-4
CDR3nt: TGTGCCAGCAGGAAGACCGGGACAGGGGGCTTGTGGACTAATGAAAAACTGTTTTTT
CDR3aa: CASRKTGTGGLWTNEKLFF

d_gene: TRBD1
v_gene: TRBV9
abundance: -
j_gene: TRBJ2-7
CDR3nt: TGTGCCAGCAGCGAGGGGGACAGCAGAGTCTACGAGCAGTACTTC
CDR3aa: CASSEGDSRVYEQYF

d_gene: -
v_gene: TRBV11-3
abundance: -
j_gene: TRBJ2-4
CDR3nt: TGTGCCAGCAGCTTCGTTTCGGAGTCGAGGGCCAAAAACATTCAGTACTTC
CDR3aa: CASSFVSESRAKNIQYF

d_gene: -
v_gene: TRBV11-2
abundance: -
j_gene: TRBJ2-6
CDR3nt: TGTGCCAGCAGCTTCTACTCTGGGGCCAACGTCCTGACTTTC
CDR3aa: CASSFYSGANVLTF

d_gene: -
v_gene: TRBV19
abundance: -
j_gene: TRBJ1-2
CDR3nt: TGTGCCAGTAGTATTACCCCAGGGGTTTATGGCTACACCTTC
CDR3aa: CASSITPGVYGYTF

d_gene: -
v_gene: TRBV10-3
abundance: -
j_gene: TRBJ1-1
CDR3nt: TGTGCCATCATGGGCAGGACTGAAGCTTTCTTT
CDR3aa: CAIMGRTEAFF

d_gene: -
v_gene: TRBV18
abundance: -
j_gene: TRBJ2-7
CDR3nt: TGTGCCAGCTCGCCGGGACTTAAAAACGAGCAGTACTTC
CDR3aa: CASSPGLKNEQYF

d_gene: -
v_gene: TRBV7-6
abundance: -
j_gene: TRBJ1-2
CDR3nt: TGTGCCAGCAGGTTTCCCCGTCCGGGAAACTATGGCTACACCTTC
CDR3aa: CASRFPRPGNYGYTF

d_gene: TRBD2
v_gene: TRBV4-3
abundance: few
j_gene: TRBJ2-1
CDR3nt: TGCGCCAGCAGCCAAGCTAGCGGGGGGGCCTATGAGCAGTTCTTC
CDR3aa: CASSQASGGAYEQFF

d_gene: -
v_gene: TRBV10-3
abundance: -
j_gene: TRBJ1-1
CDR3nt: TGTGCCATCAGTGTTCCGGGACTTAACACTGAAGCTTTCTTT
CDR3aa: CAISVPGLNTEAFF

d_gene: TRBD2
v_gene: TRBV10-1
abundance: -
j_gene: TRBJ2-7
CDR3nt: TGCGCCAGCAGTGGCTCAGCCCGTCTGACGGGGGGGACCTCCTACGAGCAGTACTTC
CDR3aa: CASSGSARLTGGTSYEQYF

d_gene: -
v_gene: TRBV6-1
abundance: -
j_gene: TRBJ1-2
CDR3nt: TGTGCCAGCAGTGAAATTGGCAGGGCCGATGGCTACACCTTC
CDR3aa: CASSEIGRADGYTF

d_gene: -
v_gene: TRBV7-2
abundance: -
j_gene: TRBJ1-5
CDR3nt: TGTGCCAGCAGCCGGCAACAGGGAAGCAATCAGCCCCAGCATTTT
CDR3aa: CASSRQQGSNQPQHF

d_gene: -
v_gene: TRBV10-3
abundance: few
j_gene: TRBJ1-2
CDR3nt: TGTGCCACCAGAGGGCAGGGTTATTACTATGGCTACACCTTC
CDR3aa: CATRGQGYYYGYTF

d_gene: TRBD1
v_gene: TRBV4-2
abundance: few
j_gene: TRBJ1-2
CDR3nt: TGTGCCACTTCAGACAGGGGCAATGGCTACACCTTC
CDR3aa: CATSDRGNGYTF

d_gene: TRBD1
v_gene: TRBV4-1
abundance: -
j_gene: TRBJ2-2
CDR3nt: TGCGCCAGCAGCCAAGGACAGGGGGGCACCGGGGAGCTGTTTTTT
CDR3aa: CASSQGQGGTGELFF

d_gene: -
v_gene: TRBV18
abundance: -
j_gene: TRBJ1-6
CDR3nt: TGTGCCAGCTCACCACCGGAGTCACCCCTCCACTTT
CDR3aa: CASSPPESPLHF

d_gene: TRBD2
v_gene: TRBV30
abundance: -
j_gene: TRBJ2-3
CDR3nt: TGTGCCTGGAGTCGACTAGCTAGCACAGATACGCAGTATTTT
CDR3aa: CAWSRLASTDTQYF

d_gene: TRBD1
v_gene: TRBV5-5
abundance: -
j_gene: TRBJ2-5
CDR3nt: TGTGCCAGCAGCGTACACTCCGGGACAGGGCTGGAGACCCAGTACTTC
CDR3aa: CASSVHSGTGLETQYF

d_gene: TRBD1
v_gene: TRBV6-1
abundance: once
j_gene: TRBJ1-1
CDR3nt: TGCGCCAGCAGTGAGTCGATCACCAGGGGGCTCGCTTTCTTT
CDR3aa: CASSESITRGLAFF

d_gene: -
v_gene: TRBV21-1
abundance: few
j_gene: TRBJ1-3
CDR3nt: TGTGCCAGCAGCAAAGGGGGACAGAGCTCTGGAAACACCATATATTTT
CDR3aa: CASSKGGQSSGNTIYF

d_gene: -
v_gene: TRBV9
abundance: -
j_gene: TRBJ2-3
CDR3nt: TGTGCCAGCAGCGTAAGCGCAGGCACAGATACGCAGTATTTT
CDR3aa: CASSVSAGTDTQYF

d_gene: TRBD2
v_gene: TRBV5-6
abundance: -
j_gene: TRBJ2-5
CDR3nt: TGTGCCAGCAGCTTGGATCCGGGAGGGGAAGAGACCCAGTACTTC
CDR3aa: CASSLDPGGEETQYF

d_gene: -
v_gene: TRBV7-8
abundance: -
j_gene: TRBJ1-5
CDR3nt: TGTGCCAGCAGCTTAGCGAGGAGAGCAGGGCAGTTTGGGGCCCAGCATTTT
CDR3aa: CASSLARRAGQFGAQHF

d_gene: TRBD1
v_gene: TRBV7-2
abundance: -
j_gene: TRBJ2-3
CDR3nt: TGTGCCAGCAGCCTTGGGACAGTCACAGATACGCAGTATTTT
CDR3aa: CASSLGTVTDTQYF

d_gene: TRBD1
v_gene: TRBV29-1
abundance: -
j_gene: TRBJ2-5
CDR3nt: TGCAGCGTCAGGACAGGGGAAGAGACCCAGTACTTC
CDR3aa: CSVRTGEETQYF

d_gene: TRBD2
v_gene: TRBV19
abundance: -
j_gene: TRBJ2-7
CDR3nt: TGTGCCAGTAGTAGACTAGCGGGAGGTAGCACCTACGAGCAGTACTTC
CDR3aa: CASSRLAGGSTYEQYF

d_gene: -
v_gene: TRBV6-5
abundance: -
j_gene: TRBJ1-1
CDR3nt: TGTGCCAGCAGTTACTCAGGGGCCACTGAAGCTTTCTTT
CDR3aa: CASSYSGATEAFF

d_gene: -
v_gene: TRBV15
abundance: -
j_gene: TRBJ2-2
CDR3nt: TGTGCCACCAGTGCCAGAAACACCGGGGAGCTGTTTTTT
CDR3aa: CATSARNTGELFF